Listed below are T cell receptor beta chains from one sample, sequenced in a study of blood T cell repertoires in COVID-19. Some clones are missing from TCRdb's copy, which holds only in-frame ones; the method was immunoSEQ multiplex PCR. Altogether 250,000 to 300,000 clones are present, around four fifths being singletons, with the ten largest covering 5.7%. The sequenced material came from peripheral blood. The receptors were gathered from a man older than 75 with acute or convalescent COVID-19. The CDR3 runs from the conserved cysteine through the conserved F or W. A D gene is named only where the DNA matches it firmly. Some rows have no size entry. The others give once, few or many, or a class for an expanded clone.

J gene: TRBJ2-7
D gene: -
V gene: TRBV7-8
clone size: -
CDR3 protein: CASSLEGFAQAGWDYEQYF
CDR3 DNA: TGTGCCAGCAGCTTAGAAGGGTTCGCCCAGGCGGGGTGGGACTACGAGCAGTACTTC

J gene: TRBJ2-3
D gene: -
V gene: TRBV6-1
clone size: -
CDR3 protein: CASSDPFPDTQYF
CDR3 DNA: TGTGCCAGCAGTGACCCCTTTCCAGATACGCAGTATTTT

J gene: TRBJ2-3
D gene: TRBD2
V gene: TRBV5-5
clone size: -
CDR3 protein: CASSLAGTSGGADTQYF
CDR3 DNA: TGTGCCAGCAGCTTGGCGGGGACTAGCGGGGGGGCGGATACGCAGTATTTT

J gene: TRBJ1-2
D gene: -
V gene: TRBV27
clone size: -
CDR3 protein: CASTSGGGSNGYTF
CDR3 DNA: TGTGCCAGCACCTCGGGAGGGGGGAGTAATGGCTACACCTTC

J gene: TRBJ2-7
D gene: -
V gene: TRBV6-5
clone size: -
CDR3 protein: CASYPGHSYEQYF
CDR3 DNA: TGTGCCAGCTACCCGGGACATTCCTACGAGCAGTACTTC

J gene: TRBJ2-7
D gene: TRBD2
V gene: TRBV29-1
clone size: -
CDR3 protein: CSVVTSGGSEQYF
CDR3 DNA: TGCAGCGTTGTGACTAGCGGAGGCTCCGAGCAGTACTTC

J gene: TRBJ1-1
D gene: -
V gene: TRBV7-8
clone size: -
CDR3 protein: CASSSFRGTEAFF
CDR3 DNA: TGTGCCAGCAGCTCGTTCAGGGGTACTGAAGCTTTCTTT

J gene: TRBJ1-2
D gene: -
V gene: TRBV6-5
clone size: -
CDR3 protein: CASSISSYGYTF
CDR3 DNA: TGTGCCAGCAGTATCTCCTCCTATGGCTACACCTTC

J gene: TRBJ2-2
D gene: TRBD2
V gene: TRBV28
clone size: -
CDR3 protein: CASLTSSGKLPGELFF
CDR3 DNA: TGTGCCAGCTTAACATCTAGCGGGAAATTGCCCGGGGAGCTGTTTTTT

J gene: TRBJ2-3
D gene: -
V gene: TRBV9
clone size: -
CDR3 protein: CASSPPGGYTQYF
CDR3 DNA: TGTGCCAGCAGCCCCCCGGGTGGGTATACGCAGTATTTT

J gene: TRBJ1-1
D gene: TRBD1
V gene: TRBV6-1
clone size: -
CDR3 protein: CASSEATGMNTEAFF
CDR3 DNA: TGTGCCAGCAGTGAGGCGACAGGGATGAACACTGAAGCTTTCTTT

J gene: TRBJ2-1
D gene: -
V gene: TRBV4-1
clone size: -
CDR3 protein: CASSQQGSYNEQFF
CDR3 DNA: TGCGCCAGCAGCCAACAGGGTTCCTACAATGAGCAGTTCTTC

J gene: TRBJ2-3
D gene: -
V gene: TRBV7-3
clone size: -
CDR3 protein: CASSLTGGATDTQYF
CDR3 DNA: TGTGCCAGCAGCTTAACGGGCGGGGCAACAGATACGCAGTATTTT

J gene: TRBJ2-1
D gene: -
V gene: TRBV2
clone size: -
CDR3 protein: CASSAATYNEQFF
CDR3 DNA: TGTGCCAGCAGCGCGGCTACCTACAATGAGCAGTTCTTC

J gene: TRBJ1-2
D gene: TRBD1
V gene: TRBV14
clone size: few
CDR3 protein: CASSTRTGWNYGYTF
CDR3 DNA: TGTGCCAGCAGCACCCGGACAGGGTGGAACTATGGCTACACCTTC

J gene: TRBJ2-7
D gene: TRBD2
V gene: TRBV5-1
clone size: -
CDR3 protein: CASSLGTSGRGYEQYF
CDR3 DNA: TGCGCCAGCAGCTTGGGGACTAGCGGGAGAGGCTACGAGCAGTACTTC

J gene: TRBJ1-1
D gene: -
V gene: TRBV28
clone size: -
CDR3 protein: CASSLWSIGNTEAFF
CDR3 DNA: TGTGCCAGCAGTTTATGGTCAATCGGGAACACTGAAGCTTTCTTT

J gene: TRBJ2-3
D gene: -
V gene: TRBV6-5
clone size: -
CDR3 protein: CASSYTGSADTQYF
CDR3 DNA: TGTGCCAGCAGTTACACGGGTAGCGCAGATACGCAGTATTTT

J gene: TRBJ2-7
D gene: -
V gene: TRBV7-3
clone size: -
CDR3 protein: CASSPPGTYEQYF
CDR3 DNA: TGTGCCAGCAGCCCCCCAGGCACCTACGAGCAGTACTTC

J gene: TRBJ2-6
D gene: TRBD1
V gene: TRBV19
clone size: few
CDR3 protein: CASSTGTESSGANVLTF
CDR3 DNA: TGTGCCAGTAGTACCGGGACAGAGAGCTCTGGGGCCAACGTCCTGACTTTC

J gene: TRBJ2-7
D gene: -
V gene: TRBV4-1
clone size: -
CDR3 protein: CASSQDQASSYEQYF
CDR3 DNA: TGCGCCAGCAGCCAAGACCAGGCCAGCTCCTACGAGCAGTACTTC

J gene: TRBJ2-6
D gene: TRBD2
V gene: TRBV19
clone size: -
CDR3 protein: CASSIRLAGASGANVLTF
CDR3 DNA: TGTGCCAGTAGTATTAGACTAGCGGGAGCTTCTGGGGCCAACGTCCTGACTTTC

J gene: TRBJ2-2
D gene: TRBD2
V gene: TRBV11-2
clone size: -
CDR3 protein: CASSRLAGGVGELFF
CDR3 DNA: TGTGCCAGCAGCCGACTAGCGGGAGGCGTCGGGGAGCTGTTTTTT

J gene: TRBJ2-5
D gene: -
V gene: TRBV3-1/TRBV3-2
clone size: -
CDR3 protein: CASSPATLSQETQYF
CDR3 DNA: TGTGCCAGCAGCCCCGCCACCCTGAGCCAAGAGACCCAGTACTTC

J gene: TRBJ2-5
D gene: TRBD2
V gene: TRBV25-1
clone size: -
CDR3 protein: CASSDWGAGVSETQYF
CDR3 DNA: TGTGCCAGCAGTGATTGGGGAGCGGGAGTTTCAGAGACCCAGTACTTC

J gene: TRBJ2-2
D gene: -
V gene: TRBV27
clone size: -
CDR3 protein: CASSSSAKLSGELFF
CDR3 DNA: TGTGCCAGCAGTTCTAGCGCGAAGTTATCTGGGGAGCTGTTTTTT

J gene: TRBJ1-1
D gene: -
V gene: TRBV18
clone size: -
CDR3 protein: CASSPPLLNTEAFF
CDR3 DNA: TGTGCCAGCTCACCACCACTTTTGAACACTGAAGCTTTCTTT

J gene: TRBJ1-5
D gene: -
V gene: TRBV20-1
clone size: -
CDR3 protein: CSASRQASNQPQHF
CDR3 DNA: TGCAGTGCTAGTCGGCAGGCCAGCAATCAGCCCCAGCATTTT

J gene: TRBJ2-3
D gene: TRBD2
V gene: TRBV2
clone size: -
CDR3 protein: CASRYMLAGPADTQYF
CDR3 DNA: TGTGCCAGCAGGTATATGCTAGCGGGGCCCGCAGATACGCAGTATTTT

J gene: TRBJ2-2
D gene: -
V gene: TRBV18
clone size: -
CDR3 protein: CASSQDRSTGELFF
CDR3 DNA: TGTGCCAGCTCCCAAGACAGGAGCACCGGGGAGCTGTTTTTT

J gene: TRBJ2-7
D gene: TRBD1
V gene: TRBV5-1
clone size: once
CDR3 protein: CASSLWGEVQGAYEQYF
CDR3 DNA: TGCGCCAGCAGCTTGTGGGGCGAGGTACAGGGGGCCTACGAGCAGTACTTC

J gene: TRBJ1-1
D gene: TRBD1
V gene: TRBV19
clone size: -
CDR3 protein: CASSIAQGASEAFF
CDR3 DNA: TGTGCCAGTAGTATAGCTCAGGGGGCCTCTGAAGCTTTCTTT

J gene: TRBJ2-7
D gene: TRBD1
V gene: TRBV27
clone size: -
CDR3 protein: CASSFGPGTGAYEQYF
CDR3 DNA: TGTGCCAGCAGTTTTGGCCCCGGGACAGGGGCATATGAGCAGTACTTC

J gene: TRBJ2-6
D gene: -
V gene: TRBV2
clone size: -
CDR3 protein: CASTDRRFSGANVLTF
CDR3 DNA: TGTGCCAGCACCGACCGCAGGTTCTCTGGGGCCAACGTCCTGACTTTC

J gene: TRBJ2-3
D gene: TRBD1
V gene: TRBV3-1/TRBV3-2
clone size: -
CDR3 protein: CASSLSGTGRADTQYF
CDR3 DNA: TGTGCCAGCAGCCTCTCCGGGACAGGACGCGCAGATACGCAGTATTTT

J gene: TRBJ2-1
D gene: -
V gene: TRBV9
clone size: -
CDR3 protein: CASSVELLSYNEQFF
CDR3 DNA: TGTGCCAGCAGCGTAGAACTCTTGTCCTACAATGAGCAGTTCTTC

J gene: TRBJ2-3
D gene: -
V gene: TRBV7-9
clone size: -
CDR3 protein: CASSLAPSDTQYF
CDR3 DNA: TGTGCCAGCAGCTTAGCCCCATCAGATACGCAGTATTTT

J gene: TRBJ2-3
D gene: -
V gene: TRBV30
clone size: -
CDR3 protein: CAWSAGGAADTQYF
CDR3 DNA: TGTGCCTGGAGCGCTGGGGGCGCAGCAGATACGCAGTATTTT

J gene: TRBJ1-2
D gene: -
V gene: TRBV6-6
clone size: once
CDR3 protein: CASRPTSANYGYTF
CDR3 DNA: TGTGCCAGCAGACCGACATCAGCTAACTATGGCTACACCTTC

J gene: TRBJ2-3
D gene: TRBD2
V gene: TRBV5-1
clone size: few
CDR3 protein: CASGPSGAQYF
CDR3 DNA: TGCGCCAGCGGTCCTAGCGGGGCGCAGTATTTT

J gene: TRBJ1-1
D gene: TRBD1
V gene: TRBV19
clone size: -
CDR3 protein: CASTSRDRGPRNTEAFF
CDR3 DNA: TGTGCCAGTACTAGCCGGGACAGGGGGCCCAGAAACACTGAAGCTTTCTTT

J gene: TRBJ1-2
D gene: TRBD1
V gene: TRBV4-1
clone size: -
CDR3 protein: CASSQLTGGQGLISSGYTF
CDR3 DNA: TGCGCCAGCAGCCAACTCACAGGGGGGCAGGGTCTCATAAGTTCTGGCTACACCTTC

J gene: TRBJ2-5
D gene: -
V gene: TRBV11-2
clone size: -
CDR3 protein: CASSLVLGQATQYF
CDR3 DNA: TGTGCCAGCAGCTTAGTACTGGGGCAAGCGACCCAGTACTTC

J gene: TRBJ1-5
D gene: -
V gene: TRBV12-3/TRBV12-4
clone size: -
CDR3 protein: CASSLQSNQPQHF
CDR3 DNA: TGTGCCAGCAGTTTACAGAGCAATCAGCCCCAGCATTTT

J gene: TRBJ2-1
D gene: TRBD1
V gene: TRBV27
clone size: -
CDR3 protein: CASSPQTGQGFSDEQFF
CDR3 DNA: TGTGCCAGCAGTCCGCAGACGGGACAGGGATTCTCGGATGAGCAGTTCTTC

J gene: TRBJ2-4
D gene: TRBD2
V gene: TRBV19
clone size: once
CDR3 protein: CASSMAGGHPKNIQYF
CDR3 DNA: TGTGCCAGTAGTATGGCGGGGGGCCATCCCAAAAACATTCAGTACTTC

J gene: TRBJ2-7
D gene: -
V gene: TRBV10-2
clone size: -
CDR3 protein: CASSRTEGGYEQYF
CDR3 DNA: TGCGCCAGCAGCAGGACGGAAGGAGGCTACGAGCAGTACTTC

J gene: TRBJ2-1
D gene: -
V gene: TRBV11-3
clone size: -
CDR3 protein: CASSLGENHEQFF
CDR3 DNA: TGTGCCAGCAGCTTAGGCGAGAACCATGAGCAGTTCTTC

J gene: TRBJ2-5
D gene: -
V gene: TRBV2
clone size: -
CDR3 protein: CARGLQETQYF
CDR3 DNA: TGTGCCAGGGGACTCCAAGAGACCCAGTACTTC

J gene: TRBJ2-2
D gene: TRBD1
V gene: TRBV19
clone size: -
CDR3 protein: CASSPQTGGTGELFF
CDR3 DNA: TGTGCCAGTAGTCCTCAGACAGGGGGCACTGGGGAGCTGTTTTTT

J gene: TRBJ1-4
D gene: TRBD1
V gene: TRBV5-1
clone size: -
CDR3 protein: CASRSTGGASNEKLFF
CDR3 DNA: TGCGCCAGCAGGTCCACAGGGGGCGCGTCTAATGAAAAACTGTTTTTT

J gene: TRBJ2-2
D gene: -
V gene: TRBV7-2
clone size: -
CDR3 protein: CASSWGTGLGTGELFF
CDR3 DNA: TGTGCCAGCAGCTGGGGAACAGGGCTGGGCACCGGGGAGCTGTTTTTT

J gene: TRBJ2-1
D gene: TRBD1
V gene: TRBV9
clone size: -
CDR3 protein: CASSVGTGVYNEQFF
CDR3 DNA: TGTGCCAGCAGCGTAGGGACAGGGGTCTACAATGAGCAGTTCTTC

J gene: TRBJ2-5
D gene: TRBD1
V gene: TRBV5-1
clone size: once
CDR3 protein: CASSLNTGAEETQYF
CDR3 DNA: TGCGCCAGCAGCTTGAACACAGGGGCGGAAGAGACCCAGTACTTC